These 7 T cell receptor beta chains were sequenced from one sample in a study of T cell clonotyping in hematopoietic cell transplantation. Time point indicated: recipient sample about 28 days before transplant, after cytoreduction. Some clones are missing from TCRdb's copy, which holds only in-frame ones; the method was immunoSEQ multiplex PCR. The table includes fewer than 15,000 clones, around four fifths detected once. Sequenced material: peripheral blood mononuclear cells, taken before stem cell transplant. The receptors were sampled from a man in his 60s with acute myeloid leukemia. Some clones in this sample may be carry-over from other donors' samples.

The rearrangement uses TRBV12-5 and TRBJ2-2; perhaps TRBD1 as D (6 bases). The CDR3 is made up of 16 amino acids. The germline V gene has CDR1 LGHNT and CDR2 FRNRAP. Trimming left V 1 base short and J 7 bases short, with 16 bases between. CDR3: CASGLEGLQGIGELFF. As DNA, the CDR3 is TGTGCTAGTGGTTTGGAGGGATTACAGGGTATCGGGGAGCTGTTTTTT.

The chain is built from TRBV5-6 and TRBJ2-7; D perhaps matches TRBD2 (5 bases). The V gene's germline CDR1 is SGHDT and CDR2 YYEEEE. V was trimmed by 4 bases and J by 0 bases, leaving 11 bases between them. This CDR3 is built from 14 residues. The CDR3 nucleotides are TGTGCCAGCAGCCTCGCCCGGGGCTCCTACGAGCAGTACTTC. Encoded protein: CASSLARGSYEQYF. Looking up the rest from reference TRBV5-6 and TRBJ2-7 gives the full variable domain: DAGVTQSPTHLIKTRGQQVTLRCSPKSGHDTVSWYQQALGQGPQFIFQYYEEEERQRGNFPDRFSGHQFPNYSSELNVNALLLGDSALYLCASSLARGSYEQYFGPGTRLTVT.

The CDR3 spells CASSVGSSGNTIYF. CDR3 coding DNA: TGTGCCAGCAGTGTGGGGAGCTCTGGAAACACCATATATTTT. The chain is built from TRBV6-1 and TRBJ1-3; D gene unclear. This CDR3 spans 14 amino acids. CDR1 MNHNS and CDR2 SASEGT come from the germline V gene. V lost 4 bases, J lost 0 bases, and 7 bases lay in between.

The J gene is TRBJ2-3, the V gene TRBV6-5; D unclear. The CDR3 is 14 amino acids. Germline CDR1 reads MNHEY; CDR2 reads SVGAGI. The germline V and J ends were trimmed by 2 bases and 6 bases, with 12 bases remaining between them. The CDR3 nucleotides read TGTGCCAGCAGTTACGACTCGACTCGGGATACGCAGTATTTT. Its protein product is CASSYDSTRDTQYF.

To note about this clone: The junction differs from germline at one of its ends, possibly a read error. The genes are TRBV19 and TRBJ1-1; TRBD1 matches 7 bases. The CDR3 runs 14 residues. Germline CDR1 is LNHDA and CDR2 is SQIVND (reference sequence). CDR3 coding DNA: TGTGCCAGTAGTCTAGACAGGGCCAACACTGAAGCTTTCTTT. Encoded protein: CASSLDRANTEAFF.

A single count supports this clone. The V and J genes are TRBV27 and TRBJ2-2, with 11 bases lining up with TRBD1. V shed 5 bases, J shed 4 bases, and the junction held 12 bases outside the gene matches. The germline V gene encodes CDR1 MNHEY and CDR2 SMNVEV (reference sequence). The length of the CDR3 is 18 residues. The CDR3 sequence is CASSPKRTGGRGTGELFF. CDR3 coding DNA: TGTGCCAGCAGTCCAAAACGGACAGGGGGCAGGGGCACCGGGGAGCTGTTTTTT.

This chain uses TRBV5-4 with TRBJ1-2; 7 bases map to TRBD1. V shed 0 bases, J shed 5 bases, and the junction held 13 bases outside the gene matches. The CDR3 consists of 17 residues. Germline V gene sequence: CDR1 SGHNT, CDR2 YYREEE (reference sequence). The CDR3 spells CASSLGGQGQALYGYTF. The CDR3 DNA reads TGTGCCAGCAGCTTGGGAGGTCAAGGACAGGCCTTATATGGCTACACCTTC.